This T cell receptor (beta chain) was retrieved from a study of cytomegalovirus exposure and HLA in healthy donors. Note on this clone: The target antigen is unknown.

Study conclusions and caveats: Several of the most significant clusters appeared, in a later analysis, to be linked to common viral pathogens.

Losses at the gene ends were 4 bases for V and 6 bases for J; bases not matched to a gene: 8. The germline gives CDR1 MNHNS, CDR2 SASEGT. The CDR3 has 15 residues. Use of 60 Vbeta and 13 Jbeta primers characterized the PCR. Libraries were prepared by immunoSEQ multiplex PCR; TCRdb keeps only in-frame clonotypes and omits some of them. The sample lists about 130,000 clones, roughly 70% occurring once. Sequenced material: PBMCs. The chain uses TRBV6-1 and TRBJ2-1, with 8 bases matching TRBD2. The source is a human donor in good health. The CDR3 spells CASSAPGLGGNEQFF. CDR3 DNA: TGTGCCAGCAGTGCCCCGGGACTAGGTGGCAATGAGCAGTTCTTC.